What follows is one TCR beta chain and its context. Its antigen is not known. The record originates from a study of T cells in localized non-small cell lung cancer. Study-wide findings and caveats: Adjacent lung had a median roughly 50 of the 100 largest tumor clones. Maximal T cell clonality occurred in uninvolved adjacent lung, with tumor ranking below it.

Assay: immunoSEQ multiplex PCR; the TCRdb copy retains only in-frame clones and omits some. The table has some 82,000 clones, over 60% seen once. The TCR comes from a man aged 40 to 75 with stage II squamous cell lung carcinoma. The source material was PBMCs, sampled before any cancer treatment.

In nucleotides, the CDR3 is TGTGCCAGCAGCTTAGGTAGGGGGGTGGACATTCAGTACTTC. Translation: CASSLGRGVDIQYF. The rearrangement joins TRBV11-2 to TRBJ2-4, with D possibly being TRBD1 or TRBD2 (6 bases each). V was clipped by 1 base and J by 8 bases, with 12 bases between them. The CDR3 contains 14 residues. Per germline, CDR1 SGHAT and CDR2 FQNNGV.